Listed below are T cell receptor beta chains from one sample, sequenced in a study of blood T cell repertoires in COVID-19. Clones were read by immunoSEQ multiplex PCR, and TCRdb kept only the in-frame ones, dropping some. The data contain approximately 200,000 clones, about 86% of them singletons. Sequencing input: peripheral blood. These receptors were obtained from a man in his 60s who had recovered from COVID-19. Each CDR3 is given with its conserved first and last residue. D genes are given only for firm matches. Expanded clones get a size class; other rows say once, few or many, or leave the size out.

.	TRBV19	TRBJ2-3	.	CASRFGPRTATSTDTQYF	TGTGCCAGTAGGTTTGGGCCGAGGACTGCAACTAGCACAGATACGCAGTATTTT
.	TRBV9	TRBJ2-5	TRBD1	CASGPGQGAGETQYF	TGTGCCAGCGGGCCGGGACAGGGGGCCGGGGAGACCCAGTACTTC
.	TRBV6-2/TRBV6-3	TRBJ1-2	TRBD1	CASSSLRTGWTGYTF	TGTGCCAGCAGTTCCCTCAGGACAGGATGGACGGGCTACACCTTC
.	TRBV15	TRBJ1-4	.	CATSREQLNEKLFF	TGTGCCACCAGCAGGGAACAGCTTAATGAAAAACTGTTTTTT
few	TRBV7-9	TRBJ1-3	.	CASSNTGYGNTIYF	TGTGCCAGCAGCAATACAGGTTACGGAAACACCATATATTTT
.	TRBV4-2	TRBJ2-6	.	CASSQDQQSGSGANVLTF	TGTGCCAGCAGCCAAGACCAGCAGAGCGGCTCTGGGGCCAACGTCCTGACTTTC
.	TRBV27	TRBJ2-2	TRBD2	CAAKRGGVGELFF	TGTGCCGCCAAACGGGGAGGGGTCGGGGAGCTGTTTTTT
once	TRBV7-2	TRBJ2-7	TRBD1	CASSPRTGEVSYEQYF	TGTGCCAGCAGCCCCAGGACAGGGGAGGTATCCTACGAGCAGTACTTC
.	TRBV5-1	TRBJ2-1	TRBD1	CASSLIIGQGSSWVF	TGCGCCAGCAGCTTGATTATAGGACAGGGATCCTCATGGGTCTTC
.	TRBV2	TRBJ1-1	.	CASSEARSRGSGTEAFF	TGTGCCAGCAGTGAAGCGCGGAGCCGAGGCTCGGGCACTGAAGCTTTCTTT
.	TRBV28	TRBJ1-2	TRBD1	CASSFPGQGQGYTF	TGTGCCAGCAGTTTCCCGGGACAGGGACAGGGCTACACCTTC
.	TRBV6-2/TRBV6-3	TRBJ2-3	TRBD2	CASSPGLAGTDTQYF	TGTGCCAGCAGTCCAGGACTAGCGGGCACAGATACGCAGTATTTT
.	TRBV24-1	TRBJ2-5	.	CATSDLLPGGETQYF	TGTGCCACCAGTGATTTGCTCCCAGGGGGGGAGACCCAGTACTTC
.	TRBV10-2	TRBJ2-7	.	CASSESFGLSSYEQYF	TGCGCCAGCAGTGAAAGTTTCGGGTTGAGCTCCTACGAGCAGTACTTC
.	TRBV7-2	TRBJ1-5	.	CASSLWVAGNQPQHF	TGTGCCAGCAGCTTGTGGGTGGCGGGCAATCAGCCCCAGCATTTT
.	TRBV5-1	TRBJ2-5	.	CASSSGTYRETQYF	TGCGCCAGCAGTTCCGGGACTTACAGGGAGACCCAGTACTTC
.	TRBV27	TRBJ2-7	TRBD2	CASSLFGTSVYEQYF	TGTGCCAGCAGTTTGTTCGGGACTAGCGTTTACGAGCAGTACTTC
.	TRBV9	TRBJ2-1	TRBD1	CASSVGGGFNEQFF	TGTGCCAGCAGCGTAGGAGGGGGCTTCAATGAGCAGTTCTTC
.	TRBV7-7	TRBJ2-7	TRBD1	CASSPFQGAGYEQYF	TGTGCCAGCAGTCCATTTCAGGGGGCTGGCTACGAGCAGTACTTC
.	TRBV12-3/TRBV12-4	TRBJ2-5	.	CASSLGEEETQYF	TGTGCCAGCAGTTTGGGGGAGGAGGAGACCCAGTACTTC
once	TRBV5-4	TRBJ2-6	.	CASSLELSGANVLTF	TGTGCCAGCAGCTTGGAACTCTCTGGGGCCAACGTCCTGACTTTC
.	TRBV20-1	TRBJ1-6	.	CSASFRATSYNSPLHF	TGCAGTGCTAGTTTCAGGGCCACCTCCTATAATTCACCCCTCCACTTT
many	TRBV11-3	TRBJ2-3	.	CASSRGQLSTDTQYF	TGTGCCAGCAGCCGCGGACAGCTTAGCACAGATACGCAGTATTTT
.	TRBV9	TRBJ1-1	.	CASSAGLENTEAFF	TGTGCCAGCAGCGCGGGTCTGGAGAACACTGAAGCTTTCTTT
.	TRBV9	TRBJ2-7	TRBD2	CASSVGLTAGGYEQYF	TGTGCCAGCAGCGTAGGTCTAACAGCGGGGGGCTACGAGCAGTACTTC
.	TRBV27	TRBJ2-1	.	CASSFMASARNEQFF	TGTGCCAGCAGTTTTATGGCTAGCGCTAGGAATGAGCAGTTCTTC
.	TRBV4-2	TRBJ2-3	TRBD2	CASSQERGLAVEDTQYF	TGTGCCAGCAGCCAAGAAAGGGGACTAGCGGTGGAAGATACGCAGTATTTT
.	TRBV4-1	TRBJ2-4	.	CASSQEFGAAAKNIQYF	TGCGCCAGCAGCCAAGAATTTGGGGCTGCGGCCAAAAACATTCAGTACTTC
.	TRBV3-1/TRBV3-2	TRBJ1-6	.	CASSQTGSAGSPLHF	TGTGCCAGCAGCCAAACAGGGAGTGCGGGCTCACCCCTCCACTTT
.	TRBV5-1	TRBJ2-7	.	CASISRPGEYF	TGCGCCAGCATCTCTAGGCCGGGGGAGTACTTC
.	TRBV11-3	TRBJ2-7	.	CASSFIRGCAYEQYF	TGTGCCAGCAGCTTTATTAGGGGTTGCGCCTACGAGCAGTACTTC
.	TRBV5-1	TRBJ1-1	.	CASSSQQGIITEAFF	TGCGCCAGCAGTTCGCAACAGGGAATTATCACTGAAGCTTTCTTT
.	TRBV11-2	TRBJ1-1	.	CASKKGEYTEAFF	TGTGCCAGCAAGAAGGGGGAGTACACTGAAGCTTTCTTT
few	TRBV7-6	TRBJ2-7	TRBD1	CASSLNPDRGTEQYF	TGTGCCAGCAGCTTAAATCCAGACAGGGGGACCGAGCAGTACTTC
once	TRBV9	TRBJ1-3	.	CASSPRGDLSINTIYF	TGTGCCAGCAGCCCGCGGGGTGACCTCTCGATCAACACCATATATTTT
.	TRBV2	TRBJ2-2	TRBD2	CASRAGLAGGPGTGELFF	TGTGCCAGCAGAGCGGGACTAGCGGGAGGGCCTGGCACCGGGGAGCTGTTTTTT
.	TRBV7-9	TRBJ1-1	.	CASSFQSINTEAFF	TGTGCCAGCAGCTTTCAAAGCATTAACACTGAAGCTTTCTTT
.	TRBV7-2	TRBJ1-2	TRBD1	CASSSGQGTYGYTF	TGTGCCAGCAGCTCCGGACAGGGTACCTATGGCTACACCTTC
.	TRBV7-7	TRBJ1-4	TRBD1	CASSQGSTGGTNEKLFF	TGTGCCAGCAGCCAGGGGTCAACAGGGGGAACTAATGAAAAACTGTTTTTT
.	TRBV25-1	TRBJ1-2	TRBD1	CASSPFTGVNYGYTF	TGTGCCAGCAGTCCCTTTACAGGGGTAAACTATGGCTACACCTTC
.	TRBV24-1	TRBJ1-2	TRBD1	CATSGGTGGGYTF	TGTGCCACCAGTGGCGGGACAGGGGGTGGCTACACCTTC
.	TRBV30	TRBJ1-2	.	CAWRRVDRSDYGYTF	TGTGCCTGGAGGAGAGTAGACAGGAGTGATTATGGCTACACCTTC
.	TRBV28	TRBJ2-7	TRBD2	CASRGVYGAASGSYEQYF	TGTGCCAGCAGGGGGGTCTATGGGGCGGCTAGCGGGAGCTACGAGCAGTACTTC
.	TRBV18	TRBJ1-4	.	CASSPRGGLNEKLFF	TGTGCCAGCTCACCTCGAGGAGGGCTTAATGAAAAACTGTTTTTT
.	TRBV5-1	TRBJ2-1	TRBD2	CASSLTTSGGYSSYNEQFF	TGCGCCAGCAGCTTGACAACTAGCGGGGGGTACAGCTCCTACAATGAGCAGTTCTTC
.	TRBV6-4	TRBJ2-2	.	CASNPGTGELFF	TGTGCCAGCAACCCGGGTACCGGGGAGCTGTTTTTT
.	TRBV30	TRBJ2-1	TRBD2	CAWSGTGGAYNEQFF	TGTGCCTGGAGTGGGACCGGGGGGGCCTACAATGAGCAGTTCTTC
.	TRBV9	TRBJ2-7	.	CASSVEPASRGGEQYF	TGTGCCAGCAGCGTAGAGCCGGCTAGCAGAGGGGGCGAGCAGTACTTC
.	TRBV7-8	TRBJ2-3	.	CASSWQATWADTQYF	TGTGCCAGCAGCTGGCAAGCGACGTGGGCAGATACGCAGTATTTT